This T cell receptor beta chain was captured in a study of vaccination effects on CD4 cells after COVID-19. As for the study in general: Peptide-pool stimulation followed by sequencing identified expanded antigen-specific CD4+ clonotypes in the ViraFEST assay. Study-level points and caveats: Pronounced clonal contraction occurred in clones induced by infection and by vaccine late after vaccination.

Comment on this clone: Its antigen remains unknown.

The CDR3 consists of 15 residues. Per germline, CDR1 GTSNPN and CDR2 SVGIG (reference sequence). The trim removed 2 bases at V and 7 bases at J, leaving 10 bases unmatched. TCRdb's copy holds only in-frame clones and misses some; the assay was immunoSEQ multiplex PCR. The data hold about 48,000 clones, with approximately 70% observed a single time. CD4+ T cell isolation took place after 10 days of culture. The sequence derives from a human donor who received a COVID-19 vaccine. This material consisted of CD4+ T cells from PBMCs cultured without peptide, taken before COVID-19 vaccination. The V call is TRBV30, the J call TRBJ1-5; 8 bases agree with TRBD1. Here the CDR3 DNA reads TGTGCCTGGAGTCCTTCAGACAGGGGACGACAGCCCCAGCATTTT. Amino acid sequence: CAWSPSDRGRQPQHF.